This T cell receptor (beta chain) appears in the sequencing data of a study of metastatic and nonmetastatic thyroid tumors. Authors' methods: In papillary thyroid cancer, a distant-metastasis classifier was built using CDR3 differences across clinicopathological groups. TCRdb reprocessed the PCR reads using MiXCR. The V and J calls were determined by TCRdb, not by the authors. In the table there are 10,000 to 15,000 clones, about 27% of which are singletons. All patients were treatment-naive before thyroid surgery. V was pared by 0 bases and J by 3 bases, with 10 bases between. The CDR3 has 15 residues. The germline V gene encodes CDR1 SGHRS and CDR2 YFSETQ. A single count supports this clone.

The sequenced sample consisted of tumor tissue. The chain joins TRBV5-1 to TRBJ1-3; D call uncertain. This clonotype was obtained from a female donor with papillary thyroid cancer or a benign thyroid nodule (not recorded which). Some clones in this sample may be carry-over from other donors' samples. CDR3: CASSLGSGNGNTIYF. The DNA of the CDR3 is TGCGCCAGCAGCTTGGGGTCCGGGAATGGAAACACCATATATTTT. Combining the CDR3 with reference TRBV5-1 and TRBJ1-3 gives the whole variable domain KAGVTQTPRYLIKTRGQQVTLSCSPISGHRSVSWYQQTPGQGLQFLFEYFSETQRNKGNFPGRFSGRQFSNSRSEMNVSTLELGDSALYLCASSLGSGNGNTIYFGEGSWLTVV.